The 20 T cell receptor beta chains reported below all come from one sample, sequenced in a study of glioma-infiltrating T cells after dendritic cell vaccination. TCRdb keeps only in-frame clones here, not all; method: immunoSEQ multiplex PCR. Of about 110,000 clones listed, about 90% are singletons. Specified time point: after dendritic cell vaccination, including at tumor progression/relapse. The sequenced sample was blood, obtained after dendritic cell vaccination. The receptors come from a human donor with glioblastoma.

This clone occurred once. The chain recombines TRBV5-4 with TRBJ1-1; D call uncertain. The CDR3 contains 15 residues. CDR1 and CDR2 (germline): SGHNT, YYREEE (reference sequence). The V gene lost 4 bases and the J gene lost 3 bases, with 16 bases spanning the gap. The CDR3 is CASSLAGRGHTEAFF. In DNA form, the CDR3 reads TGTGCCAGCAGCCTCGCCGGCCGAGGGCACACTGAAGCTTTCTTT.

This clone has more than one count but fewer than ten. The chain uses TRBV4-2 and TRBJ1-1; D remains ambiguous. Germline CDR1 reads LGHNA; CDR2 reads YNFKEQ. CDR3 size: 16 residues. Trimming took 3 bases from V and 1 from J, leaving 15 bases between them. CDR3 in amino acids: CASSQTLRQSNTEAFF. In DNA form, the CDR3 reads TGTGCCAGCAGCCAGACCCTGAGGCAGTCGAACACTGAAGCTTTCTTT.

This sequence joins TRBV30 and TRBJ2-5; 8 nucleotides agree with TRBD2. J was trimmed by 3 bases and V by 8 bases; bases with no gene match: 11. Germline CDR1 GTSNPN, CDR2 SVGIG (reference sequence). The CDR3 totals 14 residues. The CDR3 protein is CALERGAGEETQYF. The CDR3 DNA reads TGTGCCCTGGAGAGGGGAGCGGGGGAAGAGACCCAGTACTTC.

V usage is TRBV7-2 and J usage is TRBJ2-7; possibly TRBD2 for D (7 bases). The CDR3 is 14 residues long. V was shortened by 5 bases and J by 1 base, with 12 bases between the two germline ends. Germline CDR1 and CDR2: SGHTA and FQGNSA. The CDR3 is CASSPRGGSYEQYF. The CDR3, as DNA: TGTGCCAGCAGCCCGAGGGGGGGATCCTACGAGCAGTACTTC.

The V gene is TRBV4-2, the J gene TRBJ2-7, with 12 positions matching TRBD2. CDR1 LGHNA and CDR2 YNFKEQ come from the germline V gene. The CDR3 runs 17 residues. Losses at the gene ends were 3 bases for V and 1 base for J; bases not matched to a gene: 7. CDR3 sequence (DNA): TGTGCCAGCAGCCACCCTGCTAGCGGGGGGGGGTCCTACGAGCAGTACTTC. Its protein product is CASSHPASGGGSYEQYF.

The V gene is TRBV6-6, the J gene TRBJ1-1; maybe TRBD1 (5 bases). This CDR3 is built from 14 residues. V gave up 4 bases and J gave up 0 bases, with 9 bases separating them. From germline, CDR1 is MNHNY and CDR2 SVGAGI (reference sequence). The CDR3 spells CASSSGGLNTEAFF. As DNA, the CDR3 is TGTGCCAGCAGTTCCGGGGGACTGAACACTGAAGCTTTCTTT.

The V gene is TRBV4-1, the J gene TRBJ2-7; TRBD2 agrees at 7 bases. Losses at the gene ends were 5 bases for V and 3 bases for J; bases not matched to a gene: 10. Germline loops: CDR1 MGHRA, CDR2 YSYEKL. The CDR3 is made up of 15 amino acids. The CDR3 here is CASSGRLAENYEQYF. The CDR3 bases are TGCGCCAGCAGCGGACGGCTAGCGGAGAACTACGAGCAGTACTTC.

The chain links TRBV9 to TRBJ2-7; no firm D call. Germline loops: CDR1 SGDLS, CDR2 YYNGEE. With 3 bases removed from V and 0 bases from J, the gap between germline ends came to 7 bases. CDR3 size: 13 residues. CDR3 sequence: CASSAATSYEQYF. The CDR3 bases are TGTGCCAGCAGCGCCGCTACCTCCTACGAGCAGTACTTC.

The chain recombines TRBV7-9 with TRBJ2-7; 8 bases map to TRBD2. This CDR3 region has 14 residues. V shed 6 bases and J 6 bases; nucleotides not matched to a gene: 10. CDR1 and CDR2 from the germline V gene are SEHNR and FQNEAQ (reference sequence). As DNA, the CDR3 is TGTGCCAGCAGGCCGAGCGGGAGCGTCTTCGAGCAGTACTTC. Translating it yields CASRPSGSVFEQYF.

V and J are TRBV11-1 and TRBJ2-3; TRBD2 aligns across 8 bases. There are 15 residues in the CDR3. Germline values: CDR1 SGHAT, CDR2 FQDESV (reference sequence). The trim removed 4 bases at V and 2 bases at J, leaving 5 bases unmatched. CDR3 sequence (DNA): TGTGCCAGCAGCTCTTTAGCGGGGCTCACAGATACGCAGTATTTT. Its protein is CASSSLAGLTDTQYF. The full variable domain, rest sourced from reference TRBV11-1 and TRBJ2-3, is EAEVAQSPRYKITEKSQAVAFWCDPISGHATLYWYRQILGQGPELLVQFQDESVVDDSQLPKDRFSAERLKGVDSTLKIQPAELGDSAMYLCASSSLAGLTDTQYFGPGTRLTVL.

This clone was recorded a few times. The chain combines TRBV5-4 with TRBJ2-7; 10 bases match TRBD1. The junction had 10 bases not matched to a gene; V was cut back by 3 bases and J by 7 bases. Per germline, CDR1 SGHNT and CDR2 YYREEE (reference sequence). This CDR3 is built from 15 residues. The CDR3 sequence: CASSSRDRGLGEQYF. The CDR3 bases are TGTGCCAGCAGCTCCAGGGACAGGGGACTCGGTGAGCAGTACTTC.

A single count supports this clone. V is TRBV5-8 and J is TRBJ2-7; possible D gene TRBD1, 6 bases. The CDR3 length is 14 residues. V was shortened by 0 bases and J by 12 bases, with 19 bases between the two germline ends. Germline V gives CDR1 SGHTS, CDR2 YDEGEE. CDR3 region: CASSLAPGQRPMYF. CDR3 DNA: TGTGCCAGCAGCTTGGCCCCGGGACAAAGACCTATGTACTTC. The entire variable domain, with the rest obtained from reference TRBV5-8 and TRBJ2-7, is as follows: EAGVTQSPTHLIKTRGQQATLRCSPISGHTSVYWYQQALGLGLQFLLWYDEGEERNRGNFPPRFSGRQFPNYSSELNVNALELEDSALYLCASSLAPGQRPMYFGPGTRLTVT.

This clone was seen a handful of times. The V and J genes are TRBV27 and TRBJ2-2; 11 nucleotides agree with TRBD2. The J segment lost 4 bases and the V segment lost 2 bases, leaving 6 bases of the junction unmatched. The germline V gene has CDR1 MNHEY and CDR2 SMNVEV (reference sequence). CDR3 length: 17 amino acids. As DNA, the CDR3 is TGTGCCAGCAGTTTAGGTAGCGGGAGGGCCGGCACCGGGGAGCTGTTTTTT. Residues: CASSLGSGRAGTGELFF.

This clone was detected only once. This chain uses TRBV6-1 with TRBJ1-5; TRBD1 matches 7 bases. From germline, CDR1 is MNHNS and CDR2 SASEGT. Losses at the gene ends were 3 bases for V and 0 bases for J; bases not matched to a gene: 5. This CDR3 contains 16 residues. CDR3 coding DNA: TGTGCCAGCAGTGACATGACAGGGTTTAGCAATCAGCCCCAGCATTTT. It codes for CASSDMTGFSNQPQHF.

The rearrangement uses TRBV7-8 and TRBJ2-7; D not certain. CDR3 length: 12 residues. Trimming removed 4 bases from V and 9 bases from J, with 13 bases in between. Germline assignment: CDR1 SGHVS and CDR2 FQNEAQ. The CDR3 nucleotides are TGTGCCAGCAGCTCCACCGCGTTTGTGCAGTACTTC. It encodes CASSSTAFVQYF.

The gene calls are TRBV6-1 and TRBJ1-3; D remains unclear. Trimming stripped 1 base from V and 4 bases from J, with 5 bases between. CDR3 length: 13 amino acids. Germline V gene lookup returns CDR1 MNHNS and CDR2 SASEGT. CDR3 loop: CASSEVRGNTIYF. CDR3 in DNA: TGTGCCAGCAGTGAAGTTAGAGGAAACACCATATATTTT.

The V and J genes are TRBV19 and TRBJ2-5; possibly TRBD2 for D (5 bases). V was cut by 11 bases and J by 4 bases, with 17 bases left in between. Germline V CDR1 and CDR2: LNHDA, SQIVND (reference sequence). CDR3 length: 13 amino acids. The CDR3, as DNA: TGTGCCTCCTCCTCCCCGACTATAGAGACCCAGTACTTC. Its protein is CASSSPTIETQYF.

J is TRBJ1-2 and V is TRBV5-1, with D possibly matching TRBD1 (5 bases). CDR1 and CDR2 from the germline V gene are SGHRS and YFSETQ. The V end was cut by 4 bases, the J end by 2 bases, with 9 bases between. This CDR3 spans 13 amino acids. CDR3 in DNA: TGCGCCAGCAGCCCGACAGTAAACTATGGCTACACCTTC. Translating gives CASSPTVNYGYTF.

The chain couples TRBV11-3 to TRBJ2-7; D possibly corresponds to TRBD1 (6 bases). Deletions cut 1 base from V and 2 bases from J, with 12 bases between. The length of the CDR3 is 15 residues. Germline V gene lookup returns CDR1 SGHNT and CDR2 YENEEA. The CDR3 region is CASSLGGTSTYEQYF. As DNA, the CDR3 is TGTGCCAGCAGCTTAGGGGGGACATCTACCTACGAGCAGTACTTC.

The V gene is TRBV20-1, the J gene TRBJ2-7; D remains unclear. This CDR3 is 10 amino acids long. Germline CDR1 is DFQATT and CDR2 is SNEGSKA (reference sequence). V was trimmed by 6 bases and J by 1 base, leaving 4 bases between them. The CDR3 spells CSAQSYEQYF. CDR3 in DNA: TGCAGTGCCCAGTCCTACGAGCAGTACTTC.